This T cell receptor beta chain was obtained from a study of blood T cell repertoires in COVID-19. CDR3 length equals 16 residues. J gave up 2 bases and V 3 bases, and 9 bases lay outside the gene matches. Germline lookup yields CDR1 SGHRS and CDR2 YFSETQ. Authors' processing steps: Amplification of reference gene primers was used by the study to estimate nucleated cell counts. Data came from immunoSEQ multiplex PCR; TCRdb stores just in-frame clones and leaves some out. That table supplies the V and J calls and clone size; D and trimming were determined from the DNA. The sample lists about 36,000 clones, about nine tenths occurring once.

The chain uses TRBV5-1 and TRBJ2-3; 7 bases align to TRBD1. The receptor comes from a human donor in a cohort sampled during active COVID-19. Source material: peripheral blood. The CDR3 coding sequence is TGCGCCAGCAGCTACCAGGGGGTAAGGGTCACAGATACGCAGTATTTT. Residues: CASSYQGVRVTDTQYF.